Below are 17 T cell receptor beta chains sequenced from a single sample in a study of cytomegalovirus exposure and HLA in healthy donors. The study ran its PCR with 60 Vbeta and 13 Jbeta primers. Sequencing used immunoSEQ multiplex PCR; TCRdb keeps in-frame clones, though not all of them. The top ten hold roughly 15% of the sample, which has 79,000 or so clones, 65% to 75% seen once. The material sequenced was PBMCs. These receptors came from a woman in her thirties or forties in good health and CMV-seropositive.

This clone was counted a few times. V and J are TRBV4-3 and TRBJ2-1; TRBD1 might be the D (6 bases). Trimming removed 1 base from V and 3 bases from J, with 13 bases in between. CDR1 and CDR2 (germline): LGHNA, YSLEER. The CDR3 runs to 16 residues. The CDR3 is CASSQAQGVSYNEQFF. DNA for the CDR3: TGCGCCAGCAGCCAAGCACAGGGAGTAAGCTACAATGAGCAGTTCTTC.

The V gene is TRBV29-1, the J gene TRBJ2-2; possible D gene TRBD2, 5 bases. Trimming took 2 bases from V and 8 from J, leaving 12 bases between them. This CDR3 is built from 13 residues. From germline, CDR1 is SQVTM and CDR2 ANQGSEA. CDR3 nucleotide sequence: TGCAGCGTTGAATTAGGGCGGGTGGGGGAGCTGTTTTTT. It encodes CSVELGRVGELFF.

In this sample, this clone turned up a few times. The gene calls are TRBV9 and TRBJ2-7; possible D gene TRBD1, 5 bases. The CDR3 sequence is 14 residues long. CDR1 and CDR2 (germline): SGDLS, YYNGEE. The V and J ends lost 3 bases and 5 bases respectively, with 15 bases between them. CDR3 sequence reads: CASSEGLRVNEQYF. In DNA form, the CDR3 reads TGTGCCAGCAGCGAGGGGCTCCGAGTCAACGAGCAGTACTTC.

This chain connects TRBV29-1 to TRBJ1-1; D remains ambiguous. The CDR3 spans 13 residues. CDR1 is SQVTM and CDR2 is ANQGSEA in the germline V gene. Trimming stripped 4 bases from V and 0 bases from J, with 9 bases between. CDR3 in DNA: TGCAGCGTTGCCCATCAGGTGAACACTGAAGCTTTCTTT. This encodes CSVAHQVNTEAFF.

CDR3 region: CASSLSGVSQPQHF. CDR3 in DNA: TGTGCCAGCAGTTTATCAGGGGTGAGTCAGCCCCAGCATTTT. V gene TRBV28 combines with J gene TRBJ1-5, with a weak D call TRBD1 (6 bases). Germline V gene data show CDR1 as MDHEN and CDR2 as SYDVKM. The CDR3 sequence is 14 residues long. The V end was cut by 1 base, the J end by 6 bases, with 10 bases between.

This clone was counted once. The DNA of the CDR3 is TGTGCCAGCAGTGATAATTCTCCGGATCAGGGAATAGATACGCAGTATTTT. It specifies CASSDNSPDQGIDTQYF. The chain joins TRBV25-1 to TRBJ2-3; D may be TRBD1 (5 bases). Per germline, CDR1 MGHDK and CDR2 SYGVNS. The CDR3 runs 17 residues. V was cut by 3 bases and J by 5 bases, with 21 bases left in between.

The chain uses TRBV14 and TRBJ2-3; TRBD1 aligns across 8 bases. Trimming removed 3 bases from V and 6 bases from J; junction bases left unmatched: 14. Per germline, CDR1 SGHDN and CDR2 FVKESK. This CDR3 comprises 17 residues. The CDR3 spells CASSHSRGQGRWDTQYF. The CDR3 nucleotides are TGTGCCAGCAGCCATTCCAGGGGGCAGGGGCGATGGGATACGCAGTATTTT. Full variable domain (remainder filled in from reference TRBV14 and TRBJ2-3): EAGVTQFPSHSVIEKGQTVTLRCDPISGHDNLYWYRRVMGKEIKFLLHFVKESKQDESGMPNNRFLAERTGGTYSTLKVQPAELEDSGVYFCASSHSRGQGRWDTQYFGPGTRLTVL.

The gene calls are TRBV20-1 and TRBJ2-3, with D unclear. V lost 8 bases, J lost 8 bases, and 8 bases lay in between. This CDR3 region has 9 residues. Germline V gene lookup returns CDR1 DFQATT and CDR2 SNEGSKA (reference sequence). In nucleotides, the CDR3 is TGCAGTCCGGGTAGTACGCAGTATTTT. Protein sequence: CSPGSTQYF.

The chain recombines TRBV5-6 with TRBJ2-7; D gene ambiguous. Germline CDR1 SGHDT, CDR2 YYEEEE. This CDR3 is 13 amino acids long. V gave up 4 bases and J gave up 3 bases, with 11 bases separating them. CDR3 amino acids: CASSPRMSYEQYF. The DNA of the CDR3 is TGTGCCAGCAGCCCCAGGATGAGCTACGAGCAGTACTTC.

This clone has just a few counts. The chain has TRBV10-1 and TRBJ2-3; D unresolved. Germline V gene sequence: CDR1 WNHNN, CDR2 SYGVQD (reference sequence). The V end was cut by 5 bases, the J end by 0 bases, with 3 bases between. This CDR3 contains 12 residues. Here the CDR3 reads CASSSSTDTQYF. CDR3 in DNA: TGCGCCAGCAGTTCTAGCACAGATACGCAGTATTTT.

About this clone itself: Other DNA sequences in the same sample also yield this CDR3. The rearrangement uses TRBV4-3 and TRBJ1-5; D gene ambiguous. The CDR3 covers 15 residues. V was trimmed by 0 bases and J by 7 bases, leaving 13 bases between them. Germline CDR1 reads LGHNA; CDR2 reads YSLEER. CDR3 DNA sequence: TGCGCCAGCAGCCAAGATCGGGGAGGCGGGCAGCCCCAGCATTTT. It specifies CASSQDRGGGQPQHF.

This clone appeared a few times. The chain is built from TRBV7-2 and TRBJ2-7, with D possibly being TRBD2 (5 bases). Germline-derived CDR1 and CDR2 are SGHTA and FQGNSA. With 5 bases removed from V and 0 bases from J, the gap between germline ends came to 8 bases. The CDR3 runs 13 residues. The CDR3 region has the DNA TGTGCCAGCAGCCAAAGCGGCTCCTACGAGCAGTACTTC. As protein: CASSQSGSYEQYF.

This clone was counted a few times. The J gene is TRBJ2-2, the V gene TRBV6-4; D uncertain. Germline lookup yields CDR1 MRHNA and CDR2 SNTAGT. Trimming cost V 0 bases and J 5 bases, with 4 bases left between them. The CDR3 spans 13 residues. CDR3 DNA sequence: TGTGCCAGCAGTGACTCACTAACCGGGGAGCTGTTTTTT. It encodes CASSDSLTGELFF.

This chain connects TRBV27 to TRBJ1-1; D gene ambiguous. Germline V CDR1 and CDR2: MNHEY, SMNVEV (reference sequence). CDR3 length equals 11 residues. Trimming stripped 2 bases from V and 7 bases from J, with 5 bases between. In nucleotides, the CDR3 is TGTGCCAGCAGTTTACTCGGTGAAGCTTTCTTT. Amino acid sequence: CASSLLGEAFF.

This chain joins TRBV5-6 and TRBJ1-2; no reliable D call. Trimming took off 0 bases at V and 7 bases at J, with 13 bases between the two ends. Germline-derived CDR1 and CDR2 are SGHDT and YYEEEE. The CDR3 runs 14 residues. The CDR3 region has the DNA TGTGCCAGCAGCTTGGTGGCCGGGATGGTTGGCTACACCTTC. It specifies CASSLVAGMVGYTF.

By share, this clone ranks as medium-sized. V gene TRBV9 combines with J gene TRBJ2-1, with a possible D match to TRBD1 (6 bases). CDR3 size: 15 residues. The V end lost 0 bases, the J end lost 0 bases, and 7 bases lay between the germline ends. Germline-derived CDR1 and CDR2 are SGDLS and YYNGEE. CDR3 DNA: TGTGCCAGCAGCGTAGCGGACAGCTCCTACAATGAGCAGTTCTTC. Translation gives CASSVADSSYNEQFF. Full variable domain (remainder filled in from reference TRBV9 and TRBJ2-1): DSGVTQTPKHLITATGQRVTLRCSPRSGDLSVYWYQQSLDQGLQFLIQYYNGEERAKGNILERFSAQQFPDLHSELNLSSLELGDSALYFCASSVADSSYNEQFFGPGTRLTVL.

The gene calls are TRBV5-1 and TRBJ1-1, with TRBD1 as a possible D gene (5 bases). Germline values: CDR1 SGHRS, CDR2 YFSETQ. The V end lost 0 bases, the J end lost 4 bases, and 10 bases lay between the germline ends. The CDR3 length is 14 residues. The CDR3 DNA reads TGCGCCAGCAGCTTGGTACAGGCTAGCACTGAAGCTTTCTTT. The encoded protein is CASSLVQASTEAFF.